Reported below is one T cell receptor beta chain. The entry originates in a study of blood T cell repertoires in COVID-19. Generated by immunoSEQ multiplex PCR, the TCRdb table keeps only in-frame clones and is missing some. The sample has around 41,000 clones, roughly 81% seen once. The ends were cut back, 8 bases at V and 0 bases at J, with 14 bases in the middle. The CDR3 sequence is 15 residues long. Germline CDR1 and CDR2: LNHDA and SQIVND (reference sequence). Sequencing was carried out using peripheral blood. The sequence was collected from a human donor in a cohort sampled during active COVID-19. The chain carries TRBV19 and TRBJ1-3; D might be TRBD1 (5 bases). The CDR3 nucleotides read TGTGCCAGTGGGTCAAACAGGATCTCTGGAAACACCATATATTTT. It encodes CASGSNRISGNTIYF.